This T cell receptor (beta chain) comes out of a study of cytomegalovirus exposure and HLA in healthy donors. Study outcomes and limitations: Relative to equally common others, HLA-associated TCR beta chains showed greater clonal expansion in a later analysis. The study recorded fewer than 200 TCR beta chains that were cytomegalovirus-associated. Likely technical artifact: a cluster of highly shared sequence variants. Highest at DRB1 and lowest at HLA-C, TCR association rates differed among HLA loci in a later analysis.

With respect to this clone: What it recognizes is unknown.

Researchers ran the PCR with 60 Vbeta and 13 Jbeta primers. Sequencing used immunoSEQ multiplex PCR; TCRdb keeps in-frame clones, though not all of them. This table has approximately 77,000 clones, about 73% appearing once. Per the germline V gene, CDR1 is MNHEY and CDR2 is SVGAGI. V lost 0 bases and J lost 10, with 16 bases in between. The CDR3 has 15 residues. The chain links TRBV6-5 to TRBJ2-4; tentatively, D is TRBD1 (6 bases). This receptor was obtained from a man between 35 and 55 years old in good health and CMV-seronegative. Material for sequencing was PBMCs. CDR3 residues: CASSYSILTGWIQYF. The CDR3 DNA reads as TGTGCCAGCAGTTACTCGATTCTTACAGGGTGGATTCAGTACTTC.